This T cell receptor (beta chain) appears in the sequencing data of a study of sequential checkpoint blockade in melanoma. There are 16 residues in the CDR3. V lost 5 bases to trimming and J lost 3 bases; unmatched junction nucleotides: 12. Per germline, CDR1 SGHVS and CDR2 FNYEAQ. Described treatment: randomized to nivolumab then ipilimumab (arm A) or the reverse (arm B). DNA-damaging chemotherapy had not been given to any patient beforehand. From thawed PBMCs, live CD3+CD8+ cells negative for CD19 and CD56 were sorted. This clone appeared a few times. Assay used: immunoSEQ multiplex PCR; TCRdb lists only in-frame clones, some missing. The sample carries 10,000 to 15,000 clones, about 65% recorded once.

The source was CD8+ T cells sorted from blood (inferred from file names), collected from a patient given nivolumab and ipilimumab in sequence. The chain couples TRBV7-6 to TRBJ2-7, with 8 positions matching TRBD2. The sequence derives from a human donor with melanoma. CDR3 DNA: TGTGCCAGCAGCCCCCGGCCTGCGGGGGGCCACTACGAGCAGTACTTC. Protein sequence: CASSPRPAGGHYEQYF.